These 6 T cell receptor beta chains were sequenced from one sample in a study of blood T cell repertoires in COVID-19. Method: immunoSEQ multiplex PCR; TCRdb's copy keeps in-frame clones and lacks some. The sample gives almost 200,000 clones, 89% of which show up once; around 8.9% is in the top ten. The sequencing sample was made of PBMCs or T cells enriched from blood (not recorded which). The receptor source for this set is a woman aged 18-29 years who had recovered from COVID-19.

This rearrangement joins TRBV19 to TRBJ2-1, with 7 bases lining up with TRBD1. V was pared by 7 bases and J by 8 bases, with 5 bases of the junction left unmatched. The CDR3 extends over 12 amino acids. Germline V lookup: CDR1 LNHDA, CDR2 SQIVND (reference sequence). Here the CDR3 DNA reads TGTGCCAGTACCAGACAGGGCGATGAGCAGTTCTTC. It codes for CASTRQGDEQFF. The whole variable domain, filled in from reference TRBV19 and TRBJ2-1, reads DGGITQSPKYLFRKEGQNVTLSCEQNLNHDAMYWYRQDPGQGLRLIYYSQIVNDFQKGDIAEGYSVSREKKESFPLTVTSAQKNPTAFYLCASTRQGDEQFFGPGTRLTVL.

In this sample, this clone turned up once. The chain uses TRBV18 and TRBJ2-2, with D possibly matching TRBD1 (5 bases). Germline V gives CDR1 KGHSH, CDR2 LQKENI. This CDR3 has 14 amino acids. Between the trimmed V and J ends, which lost 3 bases and 6 bases, there was a span of 11 bases. CDR3 bases: TGTGCCAGCTCACCCTATGACAGTGCCGGGGAGCTGTTTTTT. Protein product: CASSPYDSAGELFF.

The J gene is TRBJ2-2, the V gene TRBV2; D unclear. V lost 8 bases and J lost 4, with 8 bases in between. Germline V gene sequence: CDR1 SNHLY, CDR2 FYNNEI. The CDR3 contains 12 residues. For the CDR3, the DNA is TGTGCCAGCGAGCTAGGCACCGGGGAGCTGTTTTTT. Its protein product is CASELGTGELFF. The variable domain in full, with the rest retrieved from reference TRBV2 and TRBJ2-2, is EPEVTQTPSHQVTQMGQEVILRCVPISNHLYFYWYRQILGQKVEFLVSFYNNEISEKSEIFDDQFSVERPDGSNFTLKIRSTKLEDSAMYFCASELGTGELFFGEGSRLTVL.

The chain employs TRBV9 and TRBJ2-2, with D unclear. The CDR3 consists of 14 residues. V lost 3 bases and J lost 5, with 11 bases in between. From germline, CDR1 is SGDLS and CDR2 YYNGEE. In nucleotides, the CDR3 is TGTGCCAGCAGCGCCCCGGGTGGAACCGGGGAGCTGTTTTTT. This codes for CASSAPGGTGELFF.

DNA of the CDR3: TGTGCCTGGAGTGTCTTAGCGGGGGAGCCAGATACGCAGTATTTT. Its protein is CAWSVLAGEPDTQYF. The rearrangement links TRBV30 to TRBJ2-3; 9 nucleotides match TRBD2. Germline CDR1 and CDR2: GTSNPN and SVGIG (reference sequence). With V trimmed by 0 bases and J by 4 bases, 5 bases remained unmatched. The CDR3 is 15 amino acids.

This chain connects TRBV12-3 or TRBV12-4 to TRBJ2-2; tentative D call: TRBD2 (6 bases). Trimming removed 5 bases at V and 6 bases at J, with 10 bases between. The CDR3 length is 13 residues. Here the CDR3 DNA reads TGTGCCAGCAGTGCACCTAGCGCCGGGGAGCTGTTTTTT. This encodes CASSAPSAGELFF.